These 26 T cell receptor beta chains were all obtained from the same sample, sequenced in a study of tumor-infiltrating lymphocytes in primary liver carcinoma. The investigators made TCR beta cDNA from around 530 ng total RNA, using a constant-region primer. ARM-PCR, slightly modified, supplied the TCR beta libraries through three nested multiplex PCR rounds. The two initial PCR rounds, approximately 10 cycles each, used TRBV1-TRBV30 forward and C-beta reverse primers. TCRdb recomputed calls from the multiplex PCR reads with MiXCR, one row per CDR3 protein. This sample has some 200,000 distinct CDR3 sequences; less than 75% occur once, and the top ten carry roughly 7%. Unsorted whole blood supplied the RNA, and germline DNA was extracted too. The sample was peripheral blood. These receptors originate from a woman aged 55-69 years with primary liver carcinoma and hepatitis B virus infection.

This clonotype was recorded many times. The chain uses TRBV5-6 and TRBJ2-1; D is perhaps TRBD1 or TRBD2 (5 bases each). The CDR3 contains 12 residues. Trimming shortened V by 1 base and J by 10 bases, and 9 bases separated the two germline ends. Germline-derived CDR1 and CDR2 are SGHDT and YYEEEE. Here the CDR3 DNA reads TGTGCCAGCAGCTTGTTTCGGGGCGAGCAGTTCTTC. Residues: CASSLFRGEQFF.

As to this clonotype: The junction and the germline gene differ at one end; a read error may be behind it. The chain combines TRBV14 with TRBJ2-7; no clear D. Germline-derived CDR1 and CDR2 are SGHDN and FVKESK. The CDR3 spans 12 residues. The CDR3 DNA sequence: TGTGCCAACAGCCTACGGATCTACGAGCAGTACTTC. Amino acid sequence: CANSLRIYEQYF.

As regards this clonotype: Relative to the germline gene, one junction end is altered; a read error may explain this. The chain links TRBV11-2 to TRBJ1-2; TRBD1 is a possible D gene (5 bases). Germline assignment: CDR1 SGHAT and CDR2 FQNNGV. The CDR3 totals 14 residues. The CDR3 loop reads CASSPGADYYDYTF. As DNA, the CDR3 is TGTGCCAGCAGCCCCGGGGCAGATTACTATGACTACACGTTC.

The chain joins TRBV6-1 to TRBJ2-3; TRBD1 agrees at 8 bases. Trimming took 5 bases from V and 1 from J; bases not matched to a gene: 5. Germline V gives CDR1 MNHNS, CDR2 SASEGT. This CDR3 contains 15 residues. CDR3: CASSMQGQGTDTQYF. The CDR3 DNA sequence: TGTGCCAGCAGTATGCAGGGACAGGGCACAGATACGCAGTATTTT.

Comment on this clonotype: At one end, the junction sequence differs from germline, possibly due to a read error. J is TRBJ2-7 and V is TRBV11-2, with a tentative D call TRBD1 (6 bases). The CDR3 runs 14 residues. From germline, CDR1 is SGHAT and CDR2 FQNNGV. CDR3 loop: CVSSKGQLSYEQYF. The CDR3 DNA reads TGTGTCAGCAGCAAAGGACAGCTATCCTACGAGCAGTACTTC.

The J gene is TRBJ2-7, the V gene TRBV21-1; the table gives TRBD1 as D, unverified against the DNA. TRBV21-1 is a pseudogene segment. The CDR3 covers 16 residues. This CDR3 is CASSKDRGHLYYEQYF. The CDR3 DNA sequence: TGTGCCAGCAGCAAAGACAGGGGGCACCTTTACTACGAGCAGTACTTC.

The rearrangement joins TRBV20-1 to TRBJ2-1; 13 bases are a match to TRBD2. The CDR3 is 15 residues long. CDR1 is DFQATT and CDR2 is SNEGSKA in the germline V gene (reference sequence). V shed 3 bases, J shed 7 bases, and the junction held 6 bases outside the gene matches. The DNA of the CDR3 is TGCAGTGCTAGGCATACTAGCGGGAGGGCTAATGAGCAGTTCTTC. This encodes CSARHTSGRANEQFF.

The chain carries TRBV29-1 and TRBJ1-3; no clear D. From germline, CDR1 is SQVTM and CDR2 ANQGSEA. This CDR3 has 13 residues. V was cut by 4 bases and J by 0 bases, with 7 bases left in between. The CDR3 DNA reads TGCAGCGTTGCGGGGAACTCTGGAAACACCATATATTTT. As protein: CSVAGNSGNTIYF.

Concerning this clonotype: Since a much larger clone is just one base distant, this may be a read error. The chain is built from TRBV12-3 or TRBV12-4 and TRBJ1-5, with D unresolved. This CDR3 spans 14 amino acids. The CDR3 reads CASSLVGIGQPLHF. The CDR3 region has the DNA TGTGCCAGCAGTTTAGTAGGGATCGGTCAGCCCCTGCATTTT.

This clonotype was counted only a few times. A single base separates this from a much larger clone, so it may be a read error. The CDR3 ends on some other residue instead of the conserved phenylalanine or tryptophan, so this is likely a read error. The V call is TRBV29-1, the J call TRBJ2-3; TRBD2 aligns across 8 bases. Trimming at V came to 8 bases and at J to 3 bases, leaving 10 bases not matched to a gene. This CDR3 has 14 residues. CDR1 and CDR2 from the germline V gene are SQVTM and ANQGSEA. Written as DNA, the CDR3 is TGCAGCTGTCGGGGAGCGGGAGTTACAGATACGCAGTATTCT. It encodes CSCRGAGVTDTQYS.

The rearrangement uses TRBV11-3 and TRBJ1-4; D ambiguous. Germline V gene data show CDR1 as SGHNT and CDR2 as YENEEA. The CDR3 has 14 residues. Here the CDR3 reads CGRSPRNGNEKLFF. The DNA of the CDR3 is TGTGGCAGGAGCCCGAGGAACGGTAATGAAAAACTGTTTTTT.

To note about this clonotype: The conserved phenylalanine or tryptophan normally closing the CDR3 is absent here, so this likely arose from a read error. V and J are TRBV6-1 and TRBJ2-7; TRBD1 matches 8 bases. Germline loops: CDR1 MNHNS, CDR2 SASEGT. This CDR3 is built from 15 residues. CDR3 in DNA: TGTGCCAGCAGTGAACCGGACAGGGCTTCCTGCGAGCAGTACCTC. This codes for CASSEPDRASCEQYL.

The chain employs TRBV13 and TRBJ2-7; D is possibly TRBD1 (6 bases). V lost 0 bases, J lost 2 bases, and 11 bases lay in between. The CDR3 runs 15 residues. From germline, CDR1 is PRHDT and CDR2 FYEKMQ (reference sequence). The CDR3 region has the DNA TGTGCCAGCAGCTTAGGCACAGGGACCACCTACGAGCAGTACTTC. Translating gives CASSLGTGTTYEQYF.

This clonotype turned up a few times. Lacking the conserved final phenylalanine or tryptophan, this CDR3 likely reflects a read error. The CDR3 is CVNSSRTGGTLGGYTL. DNA of the CDR3: TGTGTCAACAGCTCCCGGACAGGGGGTACCCTCGGTGGCTACACCCTC. V usage is TRBV11-3 and J usage is TRBJ1-2, with 10 bases matching TRBD1. The CDR3 is 16 amino acids. CDR1 and CDR2 from the germline V gene are SGHNT and YENEEA.

This clonotype showed up many times. CDR3 sequence: CASSPTGVYTEAFF. The DNA of the CDR3 is TGTGCCAGCAGCCCGACAGGGGTGTACACTGAAGCTTTCTTT. The gene calls are TRBV11-3 and TRBJ1-1, with TRBD1 matching 8 bases. This CDR3 has 14 amino acids. V gave up 5 bases and J gave up 3 bases; unmatched junction bases: 5. Germline CDR1 SGHNT, CDR2 YENEEA. The full variable domain, with the rest looked up from reference TRBV11-3 and TRBJ1-1, is EAGVVQSPRYKIIEKKQPVAFWCNPISGHNTLYWYLQNLGQGPELLIRYENEEAVDDSQLPKDRFSAERLKGVDSTLKIQPAELGDSAVYLCASSPTGVYTEAFFGQGTRLTVV.

The chain uses TRBV6-6 and TRBJ1-2; D remains ambiguous. CDR1 MNHNY and CDR2 SVGAGI come from the germline V gene (reference sequence). With 5 bases removed from V and 0 bases from J, the gap between germline ends came to 13 bases. The CDR3 totals 15 residues. The CDR3 nucleotides are TGTGCCAGCAGTGAACCCCAGAACGCTAACTATGGCTACACCTTC. This sequence encodes CASSEPQNANYGYTF.

In this sample, this clonotype turned up many times. The chain combines TRBV6-1 with TRBJ1-2; 7 bases are shared with TRBD1. Germline-derived CDR1 and CDR2 are MNHNS and SASEGT. The CDR3 spans 15 residues. V was clipped by 2 bases and J by 0 bases; unmatched bases: 3. CDR3 residues: CASSEKGTANYGYTF. The CDR3 bases are TGTGCCAGCAGTGAAAAGGGGACAGCTAACTATGGCTACACCTTC.

About this clonotype: The CDR3 carries no conserved terminal phenylalanine or tryptophan, so it likely arises from a read error. J is TRBJ2-7 and V is TRBV6-2 or TRBV6-3; no clear D. Germline values: CDR1 MNHEY, CDR2 SVGEGT. V was trimmed by 5 bases and J by 3 bases, leaving 17 bases between them. This CDR3 comprises 15 residues. CDR3 in amino acids: CASSTPRRGIYEQYL. The CDR3 DNA is TGTGCCAGCAGTACCCCGCGGCGTGGGATCTACGAGCAGTACTTA.

As concerns this clonotype: A much larger clone sits a single nucleotide away, making a read error possible. The V gene is TRBV12-3 or TRBV12-4, the J gene TRBJ2-1, with D tentatively TRBD2 (7 bases). The CDR3 contains 15 residues. V gave up 3 bases and J gave up 10 bases, with 19 bases separating them. The CDR3 coding sequence is TGTGCCAGCAGTTTTAAAAGAGGGGGGGTTCAAGAGCAGTTCTTC. It specifies CASSFKRGGVQEQFF.

In regard to this clonotype: A junction boundary mismatches the germline segment, possibly from a read error. The chain carries TRBV29-1 and TRBJ2-1, with 10 bases lining up with TRBD2. The CDR3 runs to 15 residues. Germline V gene data show CDR1 as SQVTM and CDR2 as ANQGSEA. CDR3 in amino acids: CSVVLAGFSYNEQFF. The CDR3 nucleotides read TGCAGCGTTGTACTAGCGGGGTTCTCCTACAATGAGCAGTTTTTC.

In its sample, this clonotype is medium-sized. The chain combines TRBV11-2 with TRBJ2-5, with a possible D match to TRBD1 (5 bases). V was pared by 5 bases and J by 7 bases, with 11 bases between. The CDR3 extends over 12 amino acids. Germline CDR1 is SGHAT and CDR2 is FQNNGV. The DNA of the CDR3 is TGTGCCAGCAGCCTCCCGGACACGACCCAGTACTTC. Its translation is CASSLPDTTQYF.

This clonotype occurred many times. The genes are TRBV11-2 and TRBJ2-7; TRBD2 is a possible D gene (6 bases). CDR1 SGHAT and CDR2 FQNNGV come from the germline V gene. The CDR3 is made up of 14 amino acids. Trimming stripped 5 bases from V and 0 bases from J, with 11 bases between. CDR3 loop: CASSPPGGSYEQYF. Written as DNA, the CDR3 is TGTGCCAGCAGCCCTCCCGGGGGCTCCTACGAGCAGTACTTC.

Comment on this clonotype: Since no conserved phenylalanine or tryptophan closes the CDR3, a read error is the likely cause. V is TRBV6-1 and J is TRBJ1-2; TRBD1 might be the D (5 bases). The germline CDR1 and CDR2 sequences are MNHNS and SASEGT. The length of the CDR3 is 14 residues. Trimming cost V 5 bases and J 4 bases, with 14 bases left between them. As DNA, the CDR3 is TGTGCCAGCAGTCAAAAGACAGCGACCTATGGCTACACCTAC. Translated, it gives CASSQKTATYGYTY.

A remark on this clonotype: A much more abundant neighbour one base away suggests this may be a read error. V is TRBV5-5 and J is TRBJ1-6; possibly TRBD1 for D (5 bases). Trimming shortened V by 3 bases and J by 8 bases, and 12 bases separated the two germline ends. This CDR3 has 14 residues. Germline CDR1 reads SGHKS; CDR2 reads YYEKEE (reference sequence). The chain's CDR3 is CASSSRIGDSPLHF. In DNA form, the CDR3 reads TGTGCCAGCAGCTCGCGGATAGGGGATTCACCCCTCCACTTT.

This chain connects TRBV13 to TRBJ2-7, with 10 bases fitting TRBD2. The J segment lost 4 bases and the V segment lost 5 bases, leaving 11 bases of the junction unmatched. In germline, CDR1 is PRHDT, CDR2 FYEKMQ (reference sequence). CDR3 length: 16 residues. CDR3 sequence: CASSNSRLAGTYEQYF. CDR3 bases: TGTGCCAGCAGCAATTCCAGACTAGCGGGTACGTACGAGCAGTACTTC.

This clonotype was counted ten times or more. The chain recombines TRBV12-3 or TRBV12-4 with TRBJ2-5; the D gene is possibly TRBD2 (6 bases). Trimming stripped 5 bases from V and 4 bases from J, with 14 bases between. This CDR3 has 14 amino acids. CDR3 coding DNA: TGTGCCAGCAGTAGGGACTTCGGCCGAGAGACCCAGTACTTC. This translates into CASSRDFGRETQYF.